What follows are 12 T cell receptor beta chains derived from one specimen sequenced in a study of T-cell memory formation after mild COVID-19. TCRdb reprocessed the 5' RACE reads via MiXCR and lists one record per CDR3 protein. The sample carries about 150,000 distinct CDR3 sequences, 15% to 20% recorded once. Sequenced: PBMCs or a T cell subset sorted from them (not recorded which). The receptors stem from an adult woman who had mild COVID-19 (a few samples of this study predate the infection). Cell type and time point are not known.

This clonotype was picked up a small number of times. The chain employs TRBV12-3 or TRBV12-4 and TRBJ1-2; D is unclear. Trimming cost V 3 bases and J 6 bases, with 8 bases left between them. This CDR3 is built from 12 residues. The CDR3 nucleotides are TGTGCCAGCAGTTTTCGCGGTAATGGCTACACCTTC. This codes for CASSFRGNGYTF.

This clonotype was observed many times. This chain links TRBV12-3 or TRBV12-4 with TRBJ2-7; 8 nucleotides align to TRBD1. This CDR3 has 13 amino acids. The junction had 5 bases not matched to a gene; V was cut back by 4 bases and J by 6 bases. The DNA of the CDR3 is TGTGCCAGCAGTTCCCGGACAGGGACCGAGCAGTACTTC. Its translation: CASSSRTGTEQYF.

The CDR3 DNA reads TGTGCCAGCAGTGACCAAACTAGTTTCGCAGATACGCAGTATTTT. Residues: CASSDQTSFADTQYF. The V call is TRBV25-1, the J call TRBJ2-3, with D perhaps matching TRBD2 (5 bases). From germline, CDR1 is MGHDK and CDR2 SYGVNS. Trimming took off 3 bases at V and 4 bases at J, with 14 bases between the two ends. This CDR3 is built from 15 residues.

This clonotype turned up a few times. The rearrangement uses TRBV6-5 and TRBJ2-7, with TRBD1 identical over 8 bases. Trimming cost V 0 bases and J 8 bases; bases outside gene matches: 12. Germline CDR1 MNHEY, CDR2 SVGAGI. This CDR3 is 16 amino acids long. The CDR3 DNA follows: TGTGCCAGCAGTTACTCCCGGACAGGGCTGGCTGTGAAGCAGTACTTC. Its protein is CASSYSRTGLAVKQYF.

A few counts support this clonotype. This chain links TRBV5-1 with TRBJ2-5; 8 bases are a match to TRBD1. CDR3 length equals 15 residues. Trimming cost V 2 bases and J 5 bases; bases outside gene matches: 8. Germline V lookup: CDR1 SGHRS, CDR2 YFSETQ. The CDR3 DNA follows: TGCGCCAGCAGCTTAGGACAGGGTGGTTCGGAGACCCAGTACTTC. It codes for CASSLGQGGSETQYF. Variable domain in full (rest from reference TRBV5-1 and TRBJ2-5): KAGVTQTPRYLIKTRGQQVTLSCSPISGHRSVSWYQQTPGQGLQFLFEYFSETQRNKGNFPGRFSGRQFSNSRSEMNVSTLELGDSALYLCASSLGQGGSETQYFGPGTRLLVL.

This clonotype was found once. The chain has TRBV5-1 and TRBJ1-1; possibly TRBD1 for D (5 bases). The CDR3 is 12 amino acids. The V and J ends lost 4 bases and 5 bases respectively, with 9 bases between them. CDR1 is SGHRS and CDR2 is YFSETQ in the germline V gene. CDR3 in amino acids: CASSPAGTEAFF. The CDR3 DNA reads as TGCGCCAGCAGCCCGGCAGGGACTGAAGCTTTCTTT.

The chain links TRBV24-1 to TRBJ2-4; TRBD1 aligns across 7 bases. Germline loops: CDR1 KGHDR, CDR2 SFDVKD. The CDR3 totals 16 residues. The trim removed 3 bases at V and 1 base at J, leaving 5 bases unmatched. The CDR3 is CATSDTTGSAKNIQYF. DNA of the CDR3: TGTGCCACCAGTGATACGACAGGGTCGGCCAAAAACATTCAGTACTTC.

This clonotype occurred many times. The chain has TRBV2 and TRBJ2-1; D remains ambiguous. The germline V gene has CDR1 SNHLY and CDR2 FYNNEI. Deletions cut 8 bases from V and 0 bases from J, with 8 bases between. This CDR3 is 13 amino acids long. The CDR3 reads CASVPDSYNEQFF. CDR3 nucleotide sequence: TGTGCCAGCGTGCCGGACTCCTACAATGAGCAGTTCTTC.

This clonotype has more than one count but fewer than ten. The chain links TRBV10-3 to TRBJ1-1, with D possibly matching TRBD1 (5 bases). The CDR3 has 15 amino acids. Between the trimmed V and J ends, which lost 7 bases and 4 bases, there was a span of 19 bases. Germline lookup yields CDR1 ENHRY and CDR2 SYGVKD. The CDR3 region has the DNA TGTGCCATCAAGGCGAGGGGCGCAGATTTCACTGAAGCTTTCTTT. This translates into CAIKARGADFTEAFF.

This clonotype has a handful of counts. The CDR3 is CASSSPGGRSGNEQFF. CDR3 nucleotides: TGTGCCAGCAGTTCCCCCGGTGGGAGGTCGGGCAATGAGCAGTTCTTC. The chain uses TRBV6-5 and TRBJ2-1, with a possible D match to TRBD2 (6 bases). V dropped 4 bases and J dropped 6 bases, with 19 bases sitting between them. CDR3 length: 16 amino acids. Looked up from germline, CDR1 is MNHEY and CDR2 is SVGAGI.

This clonotype occurred a few times. The chain couples TRBV12-3 or TRBV12-4 to TRBJ1-1; the D gene is possibly TRBD1 (6 bases). The CDR3 extends over 14 amino acids. The V and J ends lost 6 bases and 10 bases respectively, with 21 bases between them. CDR3 sequence reads: CASSFRRGGGGAFF. CDR3 sequence (DNA): TGTGCCAGCAGCTTTCGGCGTGGGGGAGGGGGAGCTTTCTTT.

The chain uses TRBV11-2 and TRBJ2-5; D is possibly TRBD1 (6 bases). Trimming removed 5 bases at V and 1 base at J, with 11 bases between. The germline V gene encodes CDR1 SGHAT and CDR2 FQNNGV. The CDR3 extends over 14 amino acids. Here the CDR3 DNA reads TGTGCCAGCAGCCGAGGGACACTCCAAGAGACCCAGTACTTC. Encoded protein: CASSRGTLQETQYF. Complete variable domain (other parts from reference TRBV11-2 and TRBJ2-5): EAGVAQSPRYKIIEKRQSVAFWCNPISGHATLYWYQQILGQGPKLLIQFQNNGVVDDSQLPKDRFSAERLKGVDSTLKIQPAKLEDSAVYLCASSRGTLQETQYFGPGTRLLVL.